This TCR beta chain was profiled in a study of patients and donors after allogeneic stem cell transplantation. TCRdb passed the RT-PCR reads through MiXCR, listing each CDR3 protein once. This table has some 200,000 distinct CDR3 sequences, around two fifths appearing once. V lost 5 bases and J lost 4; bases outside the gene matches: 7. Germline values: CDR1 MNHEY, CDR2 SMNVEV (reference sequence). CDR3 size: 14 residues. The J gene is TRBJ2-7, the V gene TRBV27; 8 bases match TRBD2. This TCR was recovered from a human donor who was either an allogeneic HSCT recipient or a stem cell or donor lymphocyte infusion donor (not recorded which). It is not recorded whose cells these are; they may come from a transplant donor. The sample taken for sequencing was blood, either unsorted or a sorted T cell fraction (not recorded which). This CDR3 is CASSPSGSVYEQYF. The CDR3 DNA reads TGTGCCAGCAGTCCCAGCGGGAGTGTTTACGAGCAGTACTTC.